The present TCR beta chain was sequenced within a study of blood T cell repertoires in COVID-19. Study context: Both acute and convalescent COVID-19 samples were obtained from the United States, Italy and Spain. Nucleic acid was either cDNA or gDNA, and it came from T cells, B-cell-depleted T cells, or PBMCs.

With 4 bases removed from V and 0 bases from J, the gap between germline ends came to 17 bases. The CDR3 is made up of 18 amino acids. The germline gives CDR1 SGHRS, CDR2 YFSETQ. Authors' methods: Reference gene primer amplification gave estimated nucleated cell counts. Profiling relied on immunoSEQ multiplex PCR, and the TCRdb table lists in-frame clones only, not all of them. V, J and clone size reflect that table, while D and trimming were determined from the DNA. The data hold approximately 250,000 clones, with approximately 83% observed a single time. The sequenced sample consisted of peripheral blood. This TCR was recovered from a human donor in a cohort sampled during active COVID-19. This chain connects TRBV5-1 to TRBJ2-6, with D perhaps matching TRBD2 (6 bases). CDR3 nucleotide sequence: TGCGCCAGCAGCCCGTGGGGGACTCCTTCCTCTGGGGCCAACGTCCTGACTTTC. Its translation is CASSPWGTPSSGANVLTF.